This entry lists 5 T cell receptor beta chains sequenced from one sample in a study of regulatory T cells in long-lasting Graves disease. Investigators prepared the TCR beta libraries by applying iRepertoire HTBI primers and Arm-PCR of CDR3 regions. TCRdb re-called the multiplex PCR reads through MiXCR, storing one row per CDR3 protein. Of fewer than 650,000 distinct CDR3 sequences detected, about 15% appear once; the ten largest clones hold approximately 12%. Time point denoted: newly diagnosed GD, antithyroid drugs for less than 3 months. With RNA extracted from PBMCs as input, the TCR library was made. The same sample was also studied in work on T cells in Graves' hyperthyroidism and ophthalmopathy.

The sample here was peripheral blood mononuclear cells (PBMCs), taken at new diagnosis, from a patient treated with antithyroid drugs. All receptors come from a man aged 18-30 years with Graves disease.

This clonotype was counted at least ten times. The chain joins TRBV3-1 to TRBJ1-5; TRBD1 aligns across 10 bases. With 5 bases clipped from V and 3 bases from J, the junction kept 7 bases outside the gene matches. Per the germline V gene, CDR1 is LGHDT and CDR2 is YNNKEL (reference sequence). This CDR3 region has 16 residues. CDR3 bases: TGTGCCAGCAGCAGCGGGACAGGGGCTACCAATCAGCCCCAGCATTTT. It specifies CASSSGTGATNQPQHF.

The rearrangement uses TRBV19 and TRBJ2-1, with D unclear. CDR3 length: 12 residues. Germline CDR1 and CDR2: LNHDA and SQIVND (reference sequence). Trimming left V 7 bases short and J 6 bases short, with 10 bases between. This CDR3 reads CASNLWGNEQFF. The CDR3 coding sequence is TGTGCCAGTAATTTGTGGGGCAATGAGCAGTTCTTC. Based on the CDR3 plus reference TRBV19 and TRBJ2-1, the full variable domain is DGGITQSPKYLFRKEGQNVTLSCEQNLNHDAMYWYRQDPGQGLRLIYYSQIVNDFQKGDIAEGYSVSREKKESFPLTVTSAQKNPTAFYLCASNLWGNEQFFGPGTRLTVL.

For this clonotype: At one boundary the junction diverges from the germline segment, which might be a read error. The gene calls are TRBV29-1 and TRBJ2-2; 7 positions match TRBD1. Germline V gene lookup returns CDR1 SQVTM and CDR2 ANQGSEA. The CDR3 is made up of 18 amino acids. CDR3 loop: CGVKTPRSTGRVTGELFF. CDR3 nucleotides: TGCGGCGTGAAGACCCCTAGATCGACAGGGCGGGTCACCGGGGAGCTGTTTTTT.

The CDR3 nucleotides read TGCGCCAGCAGCCGACTGGCGGGAACAGGGGAGACCCAGTACTTC. It encodes CASSRLAGTGETQYF. The J gene is TRBJ2-5, the V gene TRBV5-1, with D tentatively TRBD1 or TRBD2 (6 bases each). CDR3 length: 15 amino acids. Per the germline V gene, CDR1 is SGHRS and CDR2 is YFSETQ. Trimming left V 4 bases short and J 5 bases short, with 18 bases between.

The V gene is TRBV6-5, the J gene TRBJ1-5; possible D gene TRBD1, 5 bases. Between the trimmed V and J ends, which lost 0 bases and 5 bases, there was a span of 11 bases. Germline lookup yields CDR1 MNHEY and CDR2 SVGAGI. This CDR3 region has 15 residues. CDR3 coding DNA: TGTGCCAGCAGTTACTCGTACGGGGGAGATCAGCCCCAGCATTTT. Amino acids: CASSYSYGGDQPQHF.